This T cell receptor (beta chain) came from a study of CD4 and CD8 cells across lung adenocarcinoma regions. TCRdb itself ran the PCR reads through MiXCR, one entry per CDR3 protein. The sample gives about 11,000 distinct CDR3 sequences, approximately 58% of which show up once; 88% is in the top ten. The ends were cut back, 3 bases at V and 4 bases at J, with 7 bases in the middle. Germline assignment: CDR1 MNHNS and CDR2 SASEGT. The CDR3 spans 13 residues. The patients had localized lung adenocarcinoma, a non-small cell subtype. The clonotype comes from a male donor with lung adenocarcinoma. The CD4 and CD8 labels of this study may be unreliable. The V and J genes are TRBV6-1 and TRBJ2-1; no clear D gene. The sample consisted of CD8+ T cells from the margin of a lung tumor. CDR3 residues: CASSERPYNEQFF. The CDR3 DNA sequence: TGTGCCAGCAGTGAGCGACCGTACAATGAGCAGTTCTTC.